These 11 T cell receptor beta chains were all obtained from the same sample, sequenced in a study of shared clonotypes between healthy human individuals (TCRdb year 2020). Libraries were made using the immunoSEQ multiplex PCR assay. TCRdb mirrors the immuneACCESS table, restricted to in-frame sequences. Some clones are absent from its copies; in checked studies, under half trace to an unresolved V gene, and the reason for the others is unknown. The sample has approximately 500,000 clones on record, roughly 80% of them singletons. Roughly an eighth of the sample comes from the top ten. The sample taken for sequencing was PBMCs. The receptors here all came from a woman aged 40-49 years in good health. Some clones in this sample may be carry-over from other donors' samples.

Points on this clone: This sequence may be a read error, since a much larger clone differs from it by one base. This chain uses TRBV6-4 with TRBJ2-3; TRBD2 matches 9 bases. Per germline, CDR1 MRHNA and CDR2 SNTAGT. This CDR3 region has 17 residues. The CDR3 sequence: CASSDQPLAGDTDTRYF. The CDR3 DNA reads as TGTGCCAGCAGTGACCAACCCTTAGCGGGAGACACAGATACGCGGTATTTT.

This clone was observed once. The DNA for the CDR3 is TGCGCCAGCAGCTTGGGAAGACTAGCGGGACAGGTCGGGGAGACCCAGTACTTC. Protein: CASSLGRLAGQVGETQYF. The chain combines TRBV5-1 with TRBJ2-5, with TRBD2 matching over 11 bases. Trimming removed 0 bases from V and 5 bases from J; junction bases left unmatched: 12. The CDR3 has 18 residues. Per germline, CDR1 SGHRS and CDR2 YFSETQ.

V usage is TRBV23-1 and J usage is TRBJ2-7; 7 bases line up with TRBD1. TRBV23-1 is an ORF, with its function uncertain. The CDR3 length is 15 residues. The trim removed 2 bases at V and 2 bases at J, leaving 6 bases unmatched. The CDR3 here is CASSQLTGFPYEQYF. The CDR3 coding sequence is TGCGCCAGCAGTCAACTGACAGGGTTTCCCTACGAGCAGTACTTC.

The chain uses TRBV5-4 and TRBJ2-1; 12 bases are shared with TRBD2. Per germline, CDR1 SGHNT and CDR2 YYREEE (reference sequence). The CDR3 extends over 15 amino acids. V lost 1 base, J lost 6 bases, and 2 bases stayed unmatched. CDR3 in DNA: TGTGCCAGCAGCTTGCCGACTAGCGGGAGCAATGAGCAGTTCTTC. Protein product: CASSLPTSGSNEQFF.

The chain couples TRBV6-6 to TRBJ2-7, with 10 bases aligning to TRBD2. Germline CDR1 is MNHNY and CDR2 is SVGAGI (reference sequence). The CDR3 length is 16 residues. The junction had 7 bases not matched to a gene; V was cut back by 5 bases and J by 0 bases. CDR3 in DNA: TGTGCCAGCAGTGCCCCTAGCGGGGGTAGCTCCTACGAGCAGTACTTC. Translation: CASSAPSGGSSYEQYF.

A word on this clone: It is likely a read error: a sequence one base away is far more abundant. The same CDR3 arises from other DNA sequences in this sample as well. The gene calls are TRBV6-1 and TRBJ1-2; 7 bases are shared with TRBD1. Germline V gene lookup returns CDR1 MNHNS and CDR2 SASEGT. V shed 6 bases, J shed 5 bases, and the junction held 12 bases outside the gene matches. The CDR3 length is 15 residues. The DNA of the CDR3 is TGTGCCAGCAGAACTTTTTTCTGGGACAGTTATGGCTACACCTTC. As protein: CASRTFFWDSYGYTF.

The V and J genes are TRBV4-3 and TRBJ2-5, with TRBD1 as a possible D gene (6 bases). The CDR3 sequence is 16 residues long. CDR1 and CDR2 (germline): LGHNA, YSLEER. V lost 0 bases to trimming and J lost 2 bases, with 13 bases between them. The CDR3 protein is CASSQEFGQLQETQYF. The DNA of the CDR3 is TGCGCCAGCAGCCAAGAATTCGGACAGTTACAAGAGACCCAGTACTTC.

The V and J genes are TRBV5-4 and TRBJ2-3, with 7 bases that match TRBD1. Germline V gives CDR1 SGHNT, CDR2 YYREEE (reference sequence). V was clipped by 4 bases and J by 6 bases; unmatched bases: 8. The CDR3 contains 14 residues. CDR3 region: CASSTETGRDTQYF. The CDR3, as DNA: TGTGCCAGCAGCACCGAGACAGGGCGCGATACGCAGTATTTT. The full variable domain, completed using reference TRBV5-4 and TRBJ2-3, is ETGVTQSPTHLIKTRGQQVTLRCSSQSGHNTVSWYQQALGQGPQFIFQYYREEENGRGNFPPRFSGLQFPNYSSELNVNALELDDSALYLCASSTETGRDTQYFGPGTRLTVL.

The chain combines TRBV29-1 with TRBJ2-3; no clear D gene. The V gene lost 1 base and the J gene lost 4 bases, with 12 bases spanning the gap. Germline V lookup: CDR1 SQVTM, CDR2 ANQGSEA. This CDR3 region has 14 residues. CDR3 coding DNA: TGCAGCGTTGAAGGACCCTTTAGGGCAGATACGCAGTATTTT. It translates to CSVEGPFRADTQYF.

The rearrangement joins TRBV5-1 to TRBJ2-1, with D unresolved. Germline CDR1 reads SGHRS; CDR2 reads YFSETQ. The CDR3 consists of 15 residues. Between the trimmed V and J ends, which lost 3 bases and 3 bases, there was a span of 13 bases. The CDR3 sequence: CASSSTFSRYNEQFF. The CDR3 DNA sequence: TGCGCCAGCAGCTCAACCTTCTCCCGCTACAATGAGCAGTTCTTC.

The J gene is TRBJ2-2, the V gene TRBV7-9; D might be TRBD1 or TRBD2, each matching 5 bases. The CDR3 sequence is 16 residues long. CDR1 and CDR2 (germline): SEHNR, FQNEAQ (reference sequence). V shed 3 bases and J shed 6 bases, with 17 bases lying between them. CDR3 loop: CASSFRDPSMAGELFF. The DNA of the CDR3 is TGTGCCAGCAGCTTCCGGGACCCTTCGATGGCCGGGGAGCTGTTTTTT. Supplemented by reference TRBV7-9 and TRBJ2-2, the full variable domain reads DTGVSQNPRHKITKRGQNVTFRCDPISEHNRLYWYRQTLGQGPEFLTYFQNEAQLEKSRLLSDRFSAERPKGSFSTLEIQRTEQGDSAMYLCASSFRDPSMAGELFFGEGSRLTVL.